The 2 T cell receptor beta chains below were found in one sample sequenced in a study of blood T cell repertoires in COVID-19. This table comes from immunoSEQ multiplex PCR, and its TCRdb copy is limited to in-frame clones, with some not included. This repertoire shows approximately 97,000 clones, around 88% found once; its top ten account for around 2.1%. The sample comprised peripheral blood. These receptors originate from a man aged 45-65 years with COVID-19, enrolled during active disease.

This chain joins TRBV7-6 and TRBJ1-2, with D possibly matching TRBD1 (5 bases). V was trimmed by 5 bases and J by 8 bases, leaving 21 bases between them. Germline CDR1 SGHVS, CDR2 FNYEAQ. The CDR3 contains 15 residues. CDR3 sequence (DNA): TGTGCCAGCAGCCCCACCCCTCGGGGGTGGGAGGGCTACACCTTC. Residues: CASSPTPRGWEGYTF. Looking up the rest from reference TRBV7-6 and TRBJ1-2 gives the full variable domain: GAGVSQSPRYKVTKRGQDVALRCDPISGHVSLYWYRQALGQGPEFLTYFNYEAQQDKSGLPNDRFSAERPEGSISTLTIQRTEQRDSAMYRCASSPTPRGWEGYTFGSGTRLTVV.

This clone was detected only once. Other DNA sequences of this sample code for an identical CDR3. This chain uses TRBV5-1 with TRBJ1-5; tentative D call: TRBD1 (6 bases). The CDR3 runs 14 residues. Per the germline V gene, CDR1 is SGHRS and CDR2 is YFSETQ. Trimming took 0 bases from V and 2 from J, leaving 6 bases between them. The CDR3 nucleotides are TGCGCCAGCAGCTTGGAGGGGGGCAATCAGCCCCAGCATTTT. Its protein is CASSLEGGNQPQHF.